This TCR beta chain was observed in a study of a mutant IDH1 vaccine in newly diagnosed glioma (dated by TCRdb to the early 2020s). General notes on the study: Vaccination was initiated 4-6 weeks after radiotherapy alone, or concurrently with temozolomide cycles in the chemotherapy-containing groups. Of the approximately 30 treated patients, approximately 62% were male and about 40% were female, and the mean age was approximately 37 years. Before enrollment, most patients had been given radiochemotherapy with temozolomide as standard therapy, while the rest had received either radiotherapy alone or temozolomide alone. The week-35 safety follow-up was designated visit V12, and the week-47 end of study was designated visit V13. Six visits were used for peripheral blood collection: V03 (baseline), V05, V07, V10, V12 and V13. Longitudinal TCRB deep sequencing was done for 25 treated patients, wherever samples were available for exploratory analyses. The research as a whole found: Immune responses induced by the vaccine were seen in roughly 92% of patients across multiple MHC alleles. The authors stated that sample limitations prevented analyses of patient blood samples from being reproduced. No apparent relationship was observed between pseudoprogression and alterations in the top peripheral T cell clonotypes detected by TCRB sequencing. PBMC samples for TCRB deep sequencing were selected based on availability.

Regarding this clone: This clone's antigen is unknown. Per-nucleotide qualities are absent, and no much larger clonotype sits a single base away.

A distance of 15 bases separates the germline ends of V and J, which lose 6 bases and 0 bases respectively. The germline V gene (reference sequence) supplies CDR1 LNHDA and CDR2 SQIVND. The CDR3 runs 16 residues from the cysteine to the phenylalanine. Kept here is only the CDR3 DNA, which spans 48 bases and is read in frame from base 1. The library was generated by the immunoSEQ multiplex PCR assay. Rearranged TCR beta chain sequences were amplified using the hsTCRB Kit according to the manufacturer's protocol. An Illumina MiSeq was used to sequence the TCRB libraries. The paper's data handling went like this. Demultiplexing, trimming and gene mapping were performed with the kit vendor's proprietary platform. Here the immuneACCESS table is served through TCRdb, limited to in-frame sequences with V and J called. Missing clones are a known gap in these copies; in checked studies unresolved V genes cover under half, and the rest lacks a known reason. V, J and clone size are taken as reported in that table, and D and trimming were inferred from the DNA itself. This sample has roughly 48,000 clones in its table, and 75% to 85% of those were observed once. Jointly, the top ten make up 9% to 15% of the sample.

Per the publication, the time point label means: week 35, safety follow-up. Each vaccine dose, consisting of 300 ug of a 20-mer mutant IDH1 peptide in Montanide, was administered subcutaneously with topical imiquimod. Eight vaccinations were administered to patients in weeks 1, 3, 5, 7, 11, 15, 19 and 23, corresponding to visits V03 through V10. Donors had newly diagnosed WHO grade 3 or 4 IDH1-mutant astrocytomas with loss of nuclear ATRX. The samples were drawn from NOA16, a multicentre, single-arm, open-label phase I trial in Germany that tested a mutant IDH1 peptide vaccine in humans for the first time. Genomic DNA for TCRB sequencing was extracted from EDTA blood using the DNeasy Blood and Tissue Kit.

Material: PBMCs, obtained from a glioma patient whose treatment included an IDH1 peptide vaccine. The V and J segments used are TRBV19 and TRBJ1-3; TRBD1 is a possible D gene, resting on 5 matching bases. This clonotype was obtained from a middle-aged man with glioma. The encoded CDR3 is CASSHFRAYSGNTIYF. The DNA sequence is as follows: TGTGCCAGTAGCCACTTCAGGGCCTACTCTGGAAACACCATATATTTT.